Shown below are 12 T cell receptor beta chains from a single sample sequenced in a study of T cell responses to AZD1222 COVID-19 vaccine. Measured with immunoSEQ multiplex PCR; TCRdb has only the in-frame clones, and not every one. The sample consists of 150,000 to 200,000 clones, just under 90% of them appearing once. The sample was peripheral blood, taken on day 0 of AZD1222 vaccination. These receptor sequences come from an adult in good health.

The DNA of the CDR3 is TGTGCCAGCAGTGCCCGGACAAGCCTCTACAATGAGCAGTTCTTC. Translation: CASSARTSLYNEQFF. The rearrangement uses TRBV2 and TRBJ2-1; possibly TRBD1 for D (5 bases). This CDR3 contains 15 residues. Between the trimmed V and J ends, which lost 4 bases and 3 bases, there was a span of 13 bases. Looked up from germline, CDR1 is SNHLY and CDR2 is FYNNEI. Using reference TRBV2 and TRBJ2-1 for the parts outside the CDR3, the full variable domain is EPEVTQTPSHQVTQMGQEVILRCVPISNHLYFYWYRQILGQKVEFLVSFYNNEISEKSEIFDDQFSVERPDGSNFTLKIRSTKLEDSAMYFCASSARTSLYNEQFFGPGTRLTVL.

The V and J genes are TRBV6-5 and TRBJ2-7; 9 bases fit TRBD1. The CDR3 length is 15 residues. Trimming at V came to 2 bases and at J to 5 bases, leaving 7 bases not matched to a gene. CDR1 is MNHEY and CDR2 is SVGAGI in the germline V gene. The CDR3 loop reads CASSYPGQGRNEQYF. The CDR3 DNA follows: TGTGCCAGCAGTTACCCGGGACAGGGTAGGAACGAGCAGTACTTC.

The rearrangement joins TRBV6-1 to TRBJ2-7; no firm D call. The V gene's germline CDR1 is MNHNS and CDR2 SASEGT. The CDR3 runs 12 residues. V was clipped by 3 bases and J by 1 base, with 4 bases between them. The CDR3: CASSDSSYEQYF. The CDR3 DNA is TGTGCCAGCAGTGACAGTTCCTACGAGCAGTACTTC.

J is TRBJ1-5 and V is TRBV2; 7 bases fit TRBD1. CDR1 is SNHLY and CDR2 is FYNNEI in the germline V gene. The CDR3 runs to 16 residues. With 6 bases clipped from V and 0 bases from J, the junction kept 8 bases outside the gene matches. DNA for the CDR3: TGTGCCAGCAGCGAACTGGGACAGATTAGCAATCAGCCCCAGCATTTT. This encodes CASSELGQISNQPQHF.

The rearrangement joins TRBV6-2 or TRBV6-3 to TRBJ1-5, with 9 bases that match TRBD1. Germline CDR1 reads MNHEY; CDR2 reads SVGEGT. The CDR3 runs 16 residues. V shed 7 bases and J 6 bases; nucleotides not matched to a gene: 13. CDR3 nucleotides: TGTGCCAGCAACCCCCGGCCCGGGACAGGGTCTCAGCCCCAGCATTTT. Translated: CASNPRPGTGSQPQHF.

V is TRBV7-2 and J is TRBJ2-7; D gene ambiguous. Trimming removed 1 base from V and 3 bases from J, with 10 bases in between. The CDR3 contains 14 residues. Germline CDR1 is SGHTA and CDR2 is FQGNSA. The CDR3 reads CASSLELVVYEQYF. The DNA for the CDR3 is TGTGCCAGCAGCTTAGAGCTGGTAGTCTACGAGCAGTACTTC. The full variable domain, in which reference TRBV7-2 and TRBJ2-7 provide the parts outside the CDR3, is GAGVSQSPSNKVTEKGKDVELRCDPISGHTALYWYRQSLGQGLEFLIYFQGNSAPDKSGLPSDRFSAERTGGSVSTLTIQRTQQEDSAVYLCASSLELVVYEQYFGPGTRLTVT.

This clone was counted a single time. Here the CDR3 reads CASSLSREAFF. The CDR3 bases are TGTGCCAGCAGTCTCTCCCGTGAAGCTTTCTTT. V usage is TRBV28 and J usage is TRBJ1-1, with unresolved D. Germline lookup yields CDR1 MDHEN and CDR2 SYDVKM. Trimming cost V 5 bases and J 7 bases, with 8 bases left between them. This CDR3 region has 11 residues.

The CDR3 DNA is TGTGCCAGCGCACGGGACAACCTAATTAACACCGGGGAGCTGTTTTTT. This gives the protein CASARDNLINTGELFF. The gene calls are TRBV7-9 and TRBJ2-2, with TRBD1 as a possible D gene (6 bases). The V and J ends lost 8 bases and 2 bases respectively, with 18 bases between them. The V gene's germline CDR1 is SEHNR and CDR2 FQNEAQ (reference sequence). This CDR3 spans 16 amino acids.

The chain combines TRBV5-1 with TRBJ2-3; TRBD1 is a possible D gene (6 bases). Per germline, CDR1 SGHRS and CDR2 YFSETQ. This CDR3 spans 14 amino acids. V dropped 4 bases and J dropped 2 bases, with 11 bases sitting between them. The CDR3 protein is CASSPGEPTDTQYF. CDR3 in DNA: TGCGCCAGCAGCCCAGGGGAGCCCACAGATACGCAGTATTTT.

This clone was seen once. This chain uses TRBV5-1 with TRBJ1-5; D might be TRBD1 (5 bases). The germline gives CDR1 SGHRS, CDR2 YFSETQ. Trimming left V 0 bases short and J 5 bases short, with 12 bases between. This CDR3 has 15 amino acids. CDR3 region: CASSLGAGIDQPQHF. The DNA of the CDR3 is TGCGCCAGCAGCTTGGGGGCAGGGATCGATCAGCCCCAGCATTTT. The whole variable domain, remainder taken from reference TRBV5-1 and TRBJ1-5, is KAGVTQTPRYLIKTRGQQVTLSCSPISGHRSVSWYQQTPGQGLQFLFEYFSETQRNKGNFPGRFSGRQFSNSRSEMNVSTLELGDSALYLCASSLGAGIDQPQHFGDGTRLSIL.

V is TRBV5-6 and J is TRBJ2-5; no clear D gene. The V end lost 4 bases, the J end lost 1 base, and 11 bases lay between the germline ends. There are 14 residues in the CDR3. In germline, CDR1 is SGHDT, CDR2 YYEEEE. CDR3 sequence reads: CASSPSLSQETQYF. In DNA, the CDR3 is TGTGCCAGCAGCCCTAGTTTAAGCCAAGAGACCCAGTACTTC.

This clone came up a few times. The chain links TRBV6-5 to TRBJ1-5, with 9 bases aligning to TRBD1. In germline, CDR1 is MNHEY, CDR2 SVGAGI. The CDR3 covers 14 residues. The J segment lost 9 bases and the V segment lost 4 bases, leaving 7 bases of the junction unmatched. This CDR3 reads CASSSDRGVRPQHF. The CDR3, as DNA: TGTGCCAGCAGTTCCGACAGGGGGGTGCGGCCCCAGCATTTT.